This T cell receptor beta chain emerged from a study of metastatic and nonmetastatic thyroid tumors. Overall study context: The study looked at repertoires side by side in blood and in tumor or nodule tissue from malignant and benign thyroid patients.

In its sample, this clone was seen many times. Patients were all untreated before their thyroid surgery. TCRdb redid the clone calls on the PCR reads using MiXCR. The sample records around 24,000 clones, roughly a quarter being singletons. The material sequenced was tumor tissue. The sequence derives from a male donor with papillary thyroid cancer or a benign thyroid nodule (not recorded which). Some clones in this sample may be carry-over from other donors' samples.

The CDR3 region has the DNA TGTGCCAGCAGCCAAGAAGACAGCTCTGGGGCCAACGTCCTGACTTTC. It yields the protein CASSQEDSSGANVLTF. The rearrangement joins TRBV4-2 to TRBJ2-6, with a possible D match to TRBD1 (5 bases). V gave up 0 bases and J gave up 0 bases, with 6 bases separating them. The CDR3 is 16 amino acids. Per the germline V gene, CDR1 is LGHNA and CDR2 is YNFKEQ.